This entry features one T cell receptor beta chain sequence. Its antigen is not identified. These data belong to a study of follicular helper T cells after annual influenza vaccination. The time point here: 2014-2015 season, pre-vaccination. Donors with HIV/AIDS, active malignancy, immunomodulators or active illness were excluded. Non-naive CD4+CXCR5+PD-1+ cTfh were sorted into ICOS+CD38+ and ICOS-CD38- fractions. CDR1 and CDR2 from the germline V gene are WNHNN and SYGVQD (reference sequence). The length of the CDR3 is 14 residues. V lost 6 bases, J lost 7 bases, and 8 bases stayed unmatched. Only in-frame clones appear in the TCRdb table, and some are missing; sequencing was by immunoSEQ multiplex PCR. Seen here are several thousand clones, roughly 82% observed once, and the top ten hold 1.1%. Study-wide points: ICOS-CD38- cTfh most often held earlier Day 7 ICOS+CD38+ clones.

This clonotype originated in an adult who received the influenza vaccine. The rearrangement uses TRBV10-1 and TRBJ2-1; 8 bases agree with TRBD1. The specimen was CXCR5+ CD38- circulating T follicular helper cells from blood, collected on the day of influenza vaccination. The subset is: circulating Tfh, non-naive CD4+CXCR5+PD-1+ (ICOS+CD38+ or ICOS-CD38-). This CDR3 reads CASRPNGQGNEQFF. The DNA for the CDR3 is TGCGCCAGCAGGCCAAACGGACAGGGAAATGAGCAGTTCTTC.